This T cell receptor (beta chain) was sequenced during a study of T-cell reconstitution after alpha-beta-depleted transplantation in children. Germline V CDR1 and CDR2: DFQATT, SNEGSKA (reference sequence). Between the trimmed V and J ends, which lost 3 bases and 0 bases, there was a span of 13 bases. This CDR3 region has 15 residues. Unique molecular identifiers were incorporated into the prepared TCRbeta library. TCRdb redid the calling of the PCR reads with MiXCR, one entry per CDR3 protein. This sample has around 94,000 distinct CDR3 sequences, with roughly 7.2% found just once. There are many counts of this clonotype.

The chain joins TRBV20-1 to TRBJ2-3, with D possibly TRBD1 on 6 matching bases. The sequence was obtained from a boy aged 2 to 9 with acute lymphoblastic leukemia, due to receive a stem cell transplant. The starting material was PBMCs, obtained before TCRalphabeta/CD19-depleted stem cell transplant. This CDR3 reads CSARFRTVSTDTQYF. In nucleotides, the CDR3 is TGCAGTGCTAGGTTTAGGACAGTGAGCACAGATACGCAGTATTTT.